The clone carrying this TCR beta chain was observed a handful of times. Samples came from patients with localized non-small cell lung adenocarcinoma. This sample is part of a study of CD4 and CD8 cells across lung adenocarcinoma regions. CDR3 length: 14 amino acids. Germline V gene sequence: CDR1 MNHNS, CDR2 SASEGT. TCRdb re-derived calls from the PCR reads in MiXCR, one entry per CDR3 protein. The sample holds 10,000 to 15,000 distinct CDR3 sequences, about 45% seen once. The sequence was collected from a male donor with lung adenocarcinoma. The CD4 and CD8 labels of this study may be unreliable. The source material was CD8+ T cells from the margin of a lung tumor. The genes are TRBV6-1 and TRBJ2-1; 7 bases are shared with TRBD2. The end of the DNA is better explained by TRBJ2-7, so the J call may be wrong. CDR3 region: CASSPTSGTYEQYF. The DNA for the CDR3 is TGTGCCAGCAGTCCGACCAGCGGGACCTACGAGCAGTACTTC.